This T cell receptor (beta chain) comes out of a study of tumour-infiltrating T cells in Burkitt lymphoma. Study-level information: Productive clonality predicted overall and progression-free survival.

Germline CDR1 reads MNHNY; CDR2 reads SVGAGI (reference sequence). V was pared by 4 bases and J by 1 base, with 5 bases between. This CDR3 comprises 12 residues. Assay: immunoSEQ multiplex PCR; the TCRdb copy retains only in-frame clones and omits some. Of about 4,000 clones listed, 16% are singletons. In this sample, this clone turned up a few times. The V gene is TRBV6-6, the J gene TRBJ2-7; D unresolved. The receptor comes from a human donor with diffuse large B-cell lymphoma. Some clones in this sample may be carry-over from other donors' samples. The sequencing sample was made of tumor tissue. DNA of the CDR3: TGTGCCAGCAGTTCGCTTTCCTACGAGCAGTACTTC. Translation: CASSSLSYEQYF.